Below, 21 T cell receptor beta chains from the same sample are listed, as sequenced in a study of blood T cell repertoires in COVID-19. Sequenced by immunoSEQ multiplex PCR; TCRdb stores in-frame clones only, minus some. The data contain 110,000 to 150,000 clones, around 90% of them singletons. Material: peripheral blood. All receptors come from a woman between 45 and 65 years old with acute or convalescent COVID-19.

The V gene is TRBV2, the J gene TRBJ1-6; the match to TRBD1 covers 7 bases. This CDR3 has 14 residues. V dropped 11 bases and J dropped 1; count of bases not matched to a gene: 5. From germline, CDR1 is SNHLY and CDR2 FYNNEI. DNA of the CDR3: TGTGCCTGGTCAGGGGGGTCCTATAATTCACCCCTCCACTTT. Translated, it gives CAWSGGSYNSPLHF.

V and J are TRBV3-1 (or the pseudogene TRBV3-2) and TRBJ2-7; 7 positions match TRBD1. CDR1 is LGHDT, CDR2 YNNKEL, per germline (reference sequence). The CDR3 contains 15 residues. J was trimmed by 0 bases and V by 1 base; bases with no gene match: 3. The CDR3 here is CASSQGQGPSYEQYF. The CDR3 nucleotides read TGTGCCAGCAGCCAAGGACAGGGCCCCTCCTACGAGCAGTACTTC.

The CDR3 sequence is CASSQAQGAAFF. The CDR3 DNA is TGTGCCAGCAGCCAAGCCCAGGGGGCAGCTTTCTTT. The chain is built from TRBV3-1 (or the pseudogene TRBV3-2) and TRBJ1-1; 8 bases map to TRBD1. This CDR3 region has 12 residues. Trimming at V came to 1 base and at J to 10 bases, leaving 2 bases not matched to a gene. Germline V gene sequence: CDR1 LGHDT, CDR2 YNNKEL (reference sequence).

The chain joins TRBV7-3 to TRBJ2-5, with TRBD2 matching over 8 bases. Per the germline V gene, CDR1 is SGHTA and CDR2 is FQGTGA. The CDR3 is made up of 15 amino acids. The J segment lost 3 bases and the V segment lost 1 base, leaving 4 bases of the junction unmatched. In DNA form, the CDR3 reads TGTGCCAGCAGCTTAAGAGCGGGGGTTGAAGAGACCCAGTACTTC. It yields the protein CASSLRAGVEETQYF.

The chain has TRBV9 and TRBJ1-1, with TRBD1 identical over 7 bases. Germline V CDR1 and CDR2: SGDLS, YYNGEE. The CDR3 spans 15 residues. V was clipped by 0 bases and J by 5 bases; unmatched bases: 7. The CDR3 spells CASSVVPGGETEAFF. The CDR3 nucleotides are TGTGCCAGCAGCGTAGTCCCAGGGGGTGAAACTGAAGCTTTCTTT.

V and J are TRBV28 and TRBJ1-1; a weak D match, TRBD1 (5 bases). V was pared by 6 bases and J by 8 bases, with 19 bases between. The germline V gene has CDR1 MDHEN and CDR2 SYDVKM. This CDR3 is built from 14 residues. The CDR3 DNA reads as TGTGCCAGCAGCACTTCCGGGACTCCCAGGGAAGCTTTCTTT. It codes for CASSTSGTPREAFF.

The rearrangement links TRBV6-2 or TRBV6-3 to TRBJ1-5, with 8 bases fitting TRBD1. Germline loops: CDR1 MNHEY, CDR2 SVGEGT. The CDR3 loop spans 17 amino acids. Germline trimming cut 0 bases from V and 4 bases from J; bases unmatched to any gene: 8. The chain's CDR3 is CASSYSGTGEHNQPQHF. The CDR3 region has the DNA TGTGCCAGCAGTTACTCTGGGACAGGAGAACATAATCAGCCCCAGCATTTT.

The rearrangement joins TRBV4-1 to TRBJ1-1; D is perhaps TRBD1 (5 bases). The CDR3 contains 13 residues. Trimming pared 3 bases from V and 8 bases from J, leaving 13 bases between. CDR1 is MGHRA, CDR2 YSYEKL, per germline. CDR3 DNA sequence: TGCGCCAGCAGCCACGACAGAAGGGTGGAAGCTTTCTTT. Translating gives CASSHDRRVEAFF.

The sample holds one count of this clone. The rearrangement uses TRBV9 and TRBJ2-1; 13 bases are a match to TRBD2. This CDR3 contains 16 residues. Trimming cost V 3 bases and J 7 bases; bases outside gene matches: 7. Germline V gene data show CDR1 as SGDLS and CDR2 as YYNGEE. The CDR3 nucleotides are TGTGCCAGCAGCGAGGGACTAGCGGGGTTTAGGAATGAGCAGTTCTTC. It specifies CASSEGLAGFRNEQFF.

On this clone itself: Other DNA variants within this sample encode the same CDR3. CDR3 residues: CASSVGLAGYNEQFF. DNA for the CDR3: TGTGCCAGCAGCGTAGGGCTAGCGGGATACAATGAGCAGTTCTTC. The J gene is TRBJ2-1, the V gene TRBV9, with 9 bases that match TRBD2. The CDR3 is made up of 15 amino acids. The germline gives CDR1 SGDLS, CDR2 YYNGEE. Unmatched junction bases numbered 2, after V lost 0 bases and J lost 4 bases.

This chain connects TRBV12-3 or TRBV12-4 to TRBJ1-1; D is unresolved. CDR3 size: 12 residues. Trimming cost V 5 bases and J 0 bases, with 4 bases left between them. This CDR3 reads CASSPLNTEAFF. The CDR3 DNA is TGTGCCAGCAGTCCTCTGAACACTGAAGCTTTCTTT.

The chain is built from TRBV27 and TRBJ2-2; 12 positions match TRBD2. The CDR3 runs 19 residues. Germline lookup yields CDR1 MNHEY and CDR2 SMNVEV (reference sequence). The ends lost 5 bases at V and 1 base at J; junction bases unmatched: 11. In DNA form, the CDR3 reads TGTGCCAGCAGTCAACTACGACTAGCGGGAGCCCTGAACACCGGGGAGCTGTTTTTT. Translating gives CASSQLRLAGALNTGELFF.

V usage is TRBV30 and J usage is TRBJ2-7; TRBD1 matches at 8 bases. Germline trimming cut 7 bases from V and 3 bases from J; bases unmatched to any gene: 11. CDR3 length: 14 residues. CDR1 and CDR2 (germline): GTSNPN, SVGIG (reference sequence). In nucleotides, the CDR3 is TGTGCCTTGGCCGACAGGGGACTCCACTACGAGCAGTACTTC. Translating it yields CALADRGLHYEQYF. The full variable domain, with the rest looked up from reference TRBV30 and TRBJ2-7, is SQTIHQWPATLVQPVGSPLSLECTVEGTSNPNLYWYRQAAGRGLQLLFYSVGIGQISSEVPQNLSASRPQDRQFILSSKKLLLSDSGFYLCALADRGLHYEQYFGPGTRLTVT.

The V call is TRBV6-2 or TRBV6-3, the J call TRBJ2-1; 9 bases map to TRBD1. Trimming removed 0 bases from V and 3 bases from J; junction bases left unmatched: 3. Germline V gives CDR1 MNHEY, CDR2 SVGEGT. The CDR3 sequence is 16 residues long. CDR3 nucleotides: TGTGCCAGCAGTTACTCGAGACAGGGGGTCTACAATGAGCAGTTCTTC. Translated: CASSYSRQGVYNEQFF.

This sequence joins TRBV7-9 and TRBJ1-1; TRBD1 matches 8 bases. Germline CDR1 and CDR2: SEHNR and FQNEAQ (reference sequence). The CDR3 extends over 14 amino acids. Germline trimming cut 4 bases from V and 5 bases from J; bases unmatched to any gene: 6. This CDR3 is CASSSQQGATEAFF. CDR3 sequence (DNA): TGTGCCAGCAGCTCTCAGCAGGGGGCAACTGAAGCTTTCTTT. The entire variable domain, with the rest obtained from reference TRBV7-9 and TRBJ1-1, is as follows: DTGVSQNPRHKITKRGQNVTFRCDPISEHNRLYWYRQTLGQGPEFLTYFQNEAQLEKSRLLSDRFSAERPKGSFSTLEIQRTEQGDSAMYLCASSSQQGATEAFFGQGTRLTVV.

The chain is built from TRBV11-3 and TRBJ2-7; 7 nucleotides line up with TRBD1. V gave up 5 bases and J gave up 6 bases; unmatched junction bases: 7. This CDR3 has 13 residues. CDR1 and CDR2 (germline): SGHNT, YENEEA. CDR3 loop: CASSPGGQPEQYF. The CDR3 coding sequence is TGTGCCAGCAGCCCTGGGGGACAGCCCGAGCAGTACTTC.

J is TRBJ1-1 and V is TRBV19; the match to TRBD1 covers 7 bases. CDR3 length equals 15 residues. The junction had 15 bases not matched to a gene; V was cut back by 9 bases and J by 5 bases. Germline-derived CDR1 and CDR2 are LNHDA and SQIVND (reference sequence). The CDR3 reads CASGALDRVVTEAFF. The CDR3 DNA follows: TGTGCCAGCGGAGCCCTAGACAGGGTAGTAACTGAAGCTTTCTTT.

This chain connects TRBV15 to TRBJ1-2; tentative D call: TRBD1 (6 bases). V gave up 2 bases and J gave up 1 base, with 14 bases separating them. The CDR3 covers 16 residues. Per the germline V gene, CDR1 is LNHNV and CDR2 is YYDKDF (reference sequence). The CDR3 coding sequence is TGTGCCACCAGCAGAAAGACAGGCAACGTTAACTATGGCTACACCTTC. The encoded protein is CATSRKTGNVNYGYTF.

This chain connects TRBV10-3 to TRBJ2-7; 8 nucleotides line up with TRBD1. The CDR3 is made up of 16 amino acids. The junction had 9 bases not matched to a gene; V was cut back by 1 base and J by 4 bases. Looked up from germline, CDR1 is ENHRY and CDR2 is SYGVKD. CDR3 DNA: TGTGCCATCAGTGAGTTTAGACAGGGGAGAAGTTACGAGCAGTACTTC. Its translation is CAISEFRQGRSYEQYF.

J is TRBJ2-3 and V is TRBV7-2; 8 nucleotides line up with TRBD2. V lost 3 bases and J lost 4; bases outside the gene matches: 6. CDR3 length: 15 residues. The germline gives CDR1 SGHTA, CDR2 FQGNSA. CDR3 sequence (DNA): TGTGCCAGCAGCTTTTCGGGAGGGCAGGCAGATACGCAGTATTTT. Its protein product is CASSFSGGQADTQYF.

The CDR3 is CASSSHRIGFLYEQYF. The CDR3 DNA reads TGTGCCAGCAGTTCTCACAGGATCGGGTTCCTGTACGAGCAGTACTTC. The chain employs TRBV13 and TRBJ2-7, with D possibly TRBD1 on 5 matching bases. CDR1 and CDR2 (germline): PRHDT, FYEKMQ (reference sequence). Trimming removed 6 bases from V and 4 bases from J, with 22 bases in between. The CDR3 consists of 16 residues.